This T cell receptor beta chain comes out of a study of T cell repertoires in cytomegalovirus infection. This clonotype was picked up many times. V gave up 5 bases and J gave up 4 bases; unmatched junction bases: 7. Germline V gene data show CDR1 as SEHNR and CDR2 as FQNEAQ (reference sequence). This CDR3 is 16 amino acids long. TCRdb processed the reads anew with MiXCR; each CDR3 protein has one entry. Among approximately 130,000 distinct CDR3 sequences listed, less than 9.5% were seen once. The TCR originated in a human donor in good health (CMV status not recorded). Some clones in this sample may be carry-over from other donors' samples. This sequence joins TRBV7-9 and TRBJ2-3; TRBD1 matches at 12 bases. Sequencing used PBMCs. CDR3 sequence: CASSARDRGRADTQYF. CDR3 DNA: TGTGCCAGCAGCGCCCGGGACAGGGGGCGCGCAGATACGCAGTATTTT.